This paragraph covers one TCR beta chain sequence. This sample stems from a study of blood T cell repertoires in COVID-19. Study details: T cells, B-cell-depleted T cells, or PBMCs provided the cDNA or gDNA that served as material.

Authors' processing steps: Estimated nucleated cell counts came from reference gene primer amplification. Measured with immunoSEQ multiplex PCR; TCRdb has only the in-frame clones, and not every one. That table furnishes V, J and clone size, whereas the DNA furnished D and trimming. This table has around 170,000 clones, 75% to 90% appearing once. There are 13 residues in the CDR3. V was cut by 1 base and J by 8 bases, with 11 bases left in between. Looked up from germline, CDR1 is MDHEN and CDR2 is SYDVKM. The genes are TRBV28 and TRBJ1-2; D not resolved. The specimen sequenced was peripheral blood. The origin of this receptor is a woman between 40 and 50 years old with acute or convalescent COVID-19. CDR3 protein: CASSLSEGGGYTF. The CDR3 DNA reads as TGTGCCAGCAGTTTATCTGAGGGCGGGGGCTACACCTTC.